Following are 31 T cell receptor beta chains from one sample sequenced in a study of T cell repertoires in ileal Crohn's disease. The data were produced by immunoSEQ multiplex PCR, yet TCRdb's version contains in-frame clones alone and is incomplete. This sample has 15,000 to 20,000 clones, with 60% to 75% found just once. Regarding time point: neoterminal ileum biopsy at postoperative endoscopy, about 6 months after surgery. The material sequenced was ileal tissue. These receptors were taken from an adult with Crohn's disease.

The chain links TRBV5-6 to TRBJ2-7, with 7 bases identical to TRBD1. The CDR3 has 14 residues. Trimming took 4 bases from V and 4 from J; bases not matched to a gene: 8. Germline V gene lookup returns CDR1 SGHDT and CDR2 YYEEEE. The CDR3 spells CASSVGQAAYEQYF. DNA for the CDR3: TGTGCCAGCAGCGTCGGACAGGCAGCATACGAGCAGTACTTC.

The chain couples TRBV4-2 to TRBJ1-1; D ambiguous. CDR1 is LGHNA, CDR2 YNFKEQ, per germline. Trimming pared 3 bases from V and 1 base from J, leaving 6 bases between. CDR3 size: 13 residues. CDR3 nucleotides: TGTGCCAGCAGCCAGGGCAGGAACACTGAAGCTTTCTTT. Encoded protein: CASSQGRNTEAFF.

The V call is TRBV19, the J call TRBJ1-1; D not resolved. Germline CDR1 reads LNHDA; CDR2 reads SQIVND (reference sequence). This CDR3 region has 14 residues. V gave up 3 bases and J gave up 1 base, with 9 bases separating them. This chain's CDR3 is CASSIGRQNTEAFF. CDR3 DNA sequence: TGTGCCAGTAGTATTGGCAGACAGAACACTGAAGCTTTCTTT.

The rearrangement uses TRBV5-1 and TRBJ2-2; 7 positions match TRBD1. The V gene end was trimmed by 3 bases and the J gene end by 1 base; junction bases not matched to a gene: 3. Germline V gene lookup returns CDR1 SGHRS and CDR2 YFSETQ. CDR3 length equals 15 residues. The DNA of the CDR3 is TGCGCCAGCAGCTCCGGGACAGTGAACACCGGGGAGCTGTTTTTT. It is translated as CASSSGTVNTGELFF.

This clone was recorded a few times. J is TRBJ2-7 and V is TRBV5-1, with a tentative D call TRBD1 (5 bases). The V end was cut by 4 bases, the J end by 5 bases, with 13 bases between. Germline values: CDR1 SGHRS, CDR2 YFSETQ. There are 13 residues in the CDR3. CDR3 loop: CASSPAGIHEQYF. The CDR3 DNA reads as TGCGCCAGCAGCCCGGCAGGGATCCACGAGCAGTACTTC.

This clone was found once. The chain joins TRBV5-1 to TRBJ1-1; D is perhaps TRBD1 (5 bases). The CDR3 is made up of 12 amino acids. Germline V CDR1 and CDR2: SGHRS, YFSETQ. The ends were cut back, 7 bases at V and 3 bases at J, with 10 bases in the middle. Here the CDR3 reads CASRWGDTEAFF. CDR3 nucleotides: TGCGCCAGCCGGTGGGGGGACACTGAAGCTTTCTTT.

This clone turned up a few times. V is TRBV19 and J is TRBJ1-1, with 7 bases identical to TRBD1. The germline V gene encodes CDR1 LNHDA and CDR2 SQIVND (reference sequence). The junction had 18 bases not matched to a gene; V was cut back by 3 bases and J by 2 bases. The CDR3 is 19 amino acids. The CDR3 sequence is CASSMVFSVTGTSNTEAFF. CDR3 DNA sequence: TGTGCCAGTAGTATGGTATTTTCTGTGACAGGGACGAGCAACACTGAAGCTTTCTTT.

The V call is TRBV5-1, the J call TRBJ2-7, with TRBD2 as a possible D gene (5 bases). Germline CDR1 reads SGHRS; CDR2 reads YFSETQ. There are 13 residues in the CDR3. Trimming removed 4 bases at V and 2 bases at J, with 10 bases between. For the CDR3, the DNA is TGCGCCAGCAGCAAAGGACTGGCCTACGAGCAGTACTTC. Translated: CASSKGLAYEQYF.

On this clone itself: Other nucleotide sequences from this sample produce the same CDR3. The V call is TRBV7-2, the J call TRBJ1-2; D is perhaps TRBD1 (5 bases). The V end lost 1 base, the J end lost 6 bases, and 9 bases lay between the germline ends. This CDR3 is built from 13 residues. CDR1 is SGHTA and CDR2 is FQGNSA in the germline V gene. The CDR3 DNA is TGTGCCAGCAGCTTAGGACAGCGAGATGGCTACACCTTC. As protein: CASSLGQRDGYTF.

This rearrangement joins TRBV5-6 to TRBJ2-1; no reliable D call. Per germline, CDR1 SGHDT and CDR2 YYEEEE. V was pared by 1 base and J by 3 bases, with 8 bases between. This CDR3 region has 14 residues. DNA of the CDR3: TGTGCCAGCAGCTTGTTCACCGGCTACAATGAGCAGTTCTTC. Translating gives CASSLFTGYNEQFF.

The chain carries TRBV30 and TRBJ1-6; 9 positions match TRBD1. The CDR3 runs to 12 residues. V shed 5 bases, J shed 7 bases, and the junction held 0 bases outside the gene matches. Germline loops: CDR1 GTSNPN, CDR2 SVGIG (reference sequence). CDR3 nucleotides: TGTGCCTGGGACAGGGGGAATTCACCCCTCCACTTT. It codes for CAWDRGNSPLHF.

The chain combines TRBV27 with TRBJ2-5; TRBD2 aligns across 11 bases. The end of the DNA is better explained by TRBJ2-7, so the J call may be wrong. This CDR3 is built from 14 residues. Per the germline V gene, CDR1 is MNHEY and CDR2 is SMNVEV (reference sequence). CDR3 protein: CASRPGLAVYEQYF. In DNA, the CDR3 is TGTGCCAGCAGGCCGGGACTAGCGGTATACGAGCAGTACTTC.

The V call is TRBV5-1, the J call TRBJ1-6; 10 bases are a match to TRBD1. The CDR3 consists of 14 residues. The V gene end was trimmed by 4 bases and the J gene end by 8 bases; junction bases not matched to a gene: 3. Germline assignment: CDR1 SGHRS and CDR2 YFSETQ. DNA of the CDR3: TGCGCCAGCAGCCGTGGGACAGGGGATTCACCCCTCCACTTT. Its protein product is CASSRGTGDSPLHF.

This clone was seen only once. The DNA of the CDR3 is TGCGCCAGCAGCCCAAGGACTAGCGGGGTCAGGACAGATACGCAGTATTTT. Translated: CASSPRTSGVRTDTQYF. This chain uses TRBV5-1 with TRBJ2-3, with 12 bases fitting TRBD2. The trim removed 4 bases at V and 3 bases at J, leaving 9 bases unmatched. The CDR3 runs 17 residues. The V gene's germline CDR1 is SGHRS and CDR2 YFSETQ.

V and J are TRBV6-1 and TRBJ2-7, with a tentative D call TRBD1 (6 bases). The ends were cut back, 7 bases at V and 0 bases at J, with 10 bases in the middle. The CDR3 is made up of 13 amino acids. Germline V CDR1 and CDR2: MNHNS, SASEGT. The CDR3 coding sequence is TGTGCCAGCACTCGGGACAACTCCTACGAGCAGTACTTC. This translates into CASTRDNSYEQYF.

This clone was seen a handful of times. The chain couples TRBV7-2 to TRBJ1-5, with 10 bases aligning to TRBD1. Trimming removed 0 bases from V and 4 bases from J; junction bases left unmatched: 3. The germline gives CDR1 SGHTA, CDR2 FQGNSA. CDR3 length equals 16 residues. The CDR3 DNA is TGTGCCAGCAGCTTAGCCTTGGACAGGGGGAATCAGCCCCAGCATTTT. This gives the protein CASSLALDRGNQPQHF.

The V gene is TRBV7-2, the J gene TRBJ2-7; TRBD1 is a possible D gene (5 bases). Germline V CDR1 and CDR2: SGHTA, FQGNSA. The length of the CDR3 is 15 residues. Trimming removed 5 bases at V and 3 bases at J, with 17 bases between. CDR3: CASSPPGSVLYEQYF. CDR3 coding DNA: TGTGCCAGCAGCCCCCCAGGGTCCGTTCTCTACGAGCAGTACTTC.

This sequence joins TRBV19 and TRBJ2-3, with 8 bases lining up with TRBD1. The CDR3 contains 14 residues. Germline V lookup: CDR1 LNHDA, CDR2 SQIVND (reference sequence). The V and J ends lost 6 bases and 2 bases, in that order; junction bases with no gene match: 4. The CDR3 loop reads CASSDRGDTDTQYF. The CDR3 region has the DNA TGTGCCAGTAGCGACAGGGGAGACACAGATACGCAGTATTTT.

V is TRBV5-1 and J is TRBJ2-1; 12 bases agree with TRBD2. From germline, CDR1 is SGHRS and CDR2 YFSETQ. Trimming took 4 bases from V and 4 from J; bases not matched to a gene: 6. The CDR3 loop spans 16 amino acids. For the CDR3, the DNA is TGCGCCAGCAGCCAGTATCTAGCGGGAGGGTACAATGAGCAGTTCTTC. Translation gives CASSQYLAGGYNEQFF.

This chain joins TRBV7-6 and TRBJ1-2, with 8 nucleotides matching TRBD1. V was pared by 5 bases and J by 6 bases, with 8 bases of the junction left unmatched. Looked up from germline, CDR1 is SGHVS and CDR2 is FNYEAQ. The CDR3 contains 14 residues. The CDR3 loop is CASSPADRGNGYTF. In DNA, the CDR3 is TGTGCCAGCAGCCCCGCAGACAGGGGAAATGGCTACACCTTC.

This chain joins TRBV6-1 and TRBJ1-2; D call uncertain. Germline CDR1 is MNHNS and CDR2 is SASEGT. The CDR3 is 13 amino acids. The V end lost 2 bases, the J end lost 4 bases, and 8 bases lay between the germline ends. The CDR3 sequence is CASSEFGVYGYTF. For the CDR3, the DNA is TGTGCCAGCAGTGAATTCGGGGTCTATGGCTACACCTTC.

This clone came up a few times. The chain links TRBV15 to TRBJ1-2, with 11 bases aligning to TRBD1. With V trimmed by 4 bases and J by 8 bases, 6 bases remained unmatched. The CDR3 totals 14 residues. Looked up from germline, CDR1 is LNHNV and CDR2 is YYDKDF (reference sequence). The CDR3 here is CATSKDRGLQGYTF. CDR3 bases: TGTGCCACCAGCAAGGACAGGGGGCTACAAGGCTACACCTTC.

The CDR3 coding sequence is TGTGCCAGCAGTGCCCAGACAGCTTCCCGCACTGAAGCTTTCTTT. It encodes CASSAQTASRTEAFF. V is TRBV6-1 and J is TRBJ1-1, with D perhaps matching TRBD1 (5 bases). Between the trimmed V and J ends, which lost 4 bases and 4 bases, there was a span of 16 bases. The CDR3 runs to 15 residues. Germline CDR1 is MNHNS and CDR2 is SASEGT.

The chain has TRBV29-1 and TRBJ1-2; the match to TRBD1 covers 8 bases. This CDR3 contains 15 residues. Per germline, CDR1 SQVTM and CDR2 ANQGSEA. The V and J ends lost 3 bases and 4 bases, in that order; junction bases with no gene match: 10. Here the CDR3 reads CSVDQGANLPYGYTF. In DNA, the CDR3 is TGCAGCGTTGATCAGGGGGCTAATCTTCCCTATGGCTACACCTTC.

This clone appeared a few times. The gene calls are TRBV27 and TRBJ1-5, with 8 bases identical to TRBD1. CDR3 length: 14 residues. Germline V gene data show CDR1 as MNHEY and CDR2 as SMNVEV (reference sequence). Germline trimming cut 5 bases from V and 7 bases from J; bases unmatched to any gene: 7. The CDR3 DNA reads as TGTGCCAGCAGTAAGACAGGGGTTGGGCAGCCCCAGCATTTT. Encoded protein: CASSKTGVGQPQHF.

V usage is TRBV30 and J usage is TRBJ1-3, with D uncertain. This CDR3 comprises 14 residues. Trimming left V 0 bases short and J 4 bases short, with 10 bases between. From germline, CDR1 is GTSNPN and CDR2 SVGIG (reference sequence). Written as DNA, the CDR3 is TGTGCCTGGAGTGTAACCAGGCCAGGAAACACCATATATTTT. It translates to CAWSVTRPGNTIYF.

The chain couples TRBV2 to TRBJ1-5, with D perhaps matching TRBD1 (5 bases). This CDR3 contains 14 residues. Between the trimmed V and J ends, which lost 3 bases and 11 bases, there was a span of 17 bases. CDR1 is SNHLY and CDR2 is FYNNEI in the germline V gene. The CDR3 here is CASSEGRVRWTQHF. The CDR3 coding sequence is TGTGCCAGCAGTGAGGGCAGGGTTAGGTGGACCCAGCATTTT.

The V and J genes are TRBV4-1 and TRBJ2-7; TRBD1 is a possible D gene (5 bases). Per germline, CDR1 MGHRA and CDR2 YSYEKL. V was trimmed by 4 bases and J by 2 bases, leaving 12 bases between them. The CDR3 runs 14 residues. In DNA form, the CDR3 reads TGCGCCAGCAGCCCTGACAGACTCCCCTACGAGCAGTACTTC. Translated: CASSPDRLPYEQYF.

The chain links TRBV5-6 to TRBJ2-7; perhaps TRBD1 as D (6 bases). The CDR3 has 16 amino acids. Germline CDR1 and CDR2: SGHDT and YYEEEE. With 4 bases removed from V and 4 bases from J, the gap between germline ends came to 21 bases. The CDR3 region has the DNA TGTGCCAGCAGCCCCGCTTCCGGGACATACTCATACGAGCAGTACTTC. It codes for CASSPASGTYSYEQYF.

This chain connects TRBV7-9 to TRBJ1-4; 7 nucleotides agree with TRBD1. The CDR3 runs 16 residues. The J segment lost 0 bases and the V segment lost 5 bases, leaving 6 bases of the junction unmatched. Germline V CDR1 and CDR2: SEHNR, FQNEAQ (reference sequence). CDR3: CASSPRGVATNEKLFF. CDR3 in DNA: TGTGCCAGCAGCCCCAGGGGGGTTGCAACTAATGAAAAACTGTTTTTT.

This chain joins TRBV4-2 and TRBJ1-1; 10 positions match TRBD1. The CDR3 contains 15 residues. From germline, CDR1 is LGHNA and CDR2 YNFKEQ. J gave up 1 base and V 4 bases, and 3 bases lay outside the gene matches. In nucleotides, the CDR3 is TGTGCCAGCAGCCCCCGACAGGGGGCGAACACTGAAGCTTTCTTT. Protein: CASSPRQGANTEAFF.